This entry features one T cell receptor (beta chain) sequence. The sample is drawn from a study of blood T cells in healthy people across ages. PCR was performed a second time for about 6 to 12 cycles using a sample-barcoded 5' primer and a J-beta primer mix. In TCRdb, the 5' RACE reads were re-called with MiXCR into one record per CDR3 protein. Of roughly 1.5 million distinct CDR3 sequences in the sample, approximately 43% were seen once. Every sample had a minimum of 7 million PBMCs isolated. There are 14 residues in the CDR3. Trimming removed 0 bases at V and 3 bases at J, with 9 bases between. Germline V gene lookup returns CDR1 SGDLS and CDR2 YYNGEE.

This chain links TRBV9 with TRBJ1-1; D remains ambiguous. The clonotype originates from a woman under 30 in good health. The sequenced sample consisted of blood. The CDR3 loop reads CASSVVDGDTEAFF. CDR3 nucleotide sequence: TGTGCCAGCAGCGTAGTGGATGGGGACACTGAAGCTTTCTTT.